A single sample gave rise to the 19 T cell receptor beta chains below, sequenced in a study of beta chain features in type 1 diabetes. The whole isolated RNA underwent reverse transcription, so sequencing captured expressed TCRB transcripts. The table came from immunoSEQ multiplex PCR; TCRdb's copy has only in-frame clones and leaves some out. The profile shows hundreds of thousands of clones, around an eighth of them singletons. Their cognate antigens are unknown. Findings and caveats of the study: All four CD4+ subsets from Type 1 diabetes patients carried moderately but significantly shorter TCRB CDR3s.

Sequenced: naive CD4+ T cells from blood. The receptors originated from a man in his late teens or twenties with type 1 diabetes.

In its sample, this clone was seen a few times. The genes are TRBV29-1 and TRBJ2-3, with TRBD2 matching 11 bases. CDR1 SQVTM and CDR2 ANQGSEA come from the germline V gene. V was pared by 6 bases and J by 2 bases, with 7 bases of the junction left unmatched. The CDR3 contains 15 residues. The CDR3: CSVPGTSGNTDTQYF. The CDR3 DNA reads as TGCAGCGTCCCCGGGACTAGCGGAAACACAGATACGCAGTATTTT.

The chain joins TRBV4-3 to TRBJ2-1; D gene unclear. Per germline, CDR1 LGHNA and CDR2 YSLEER. Trimming cost V 0 bases and J 9 bases, with 27 bases left between them. The length of the CDR3 is 19 residues. The CDR3: CASSQELRKRASRWAEQFF. The CDR3 bases are TGCGCCAGCAGCCAAGAACTTAGGAAACGGGCCTCCCGGTGGGCTGAGCAGTTCTTC.

This clone was counted a few times. The rearrangement uses TRBV7-9 and TRBJ2-5, with TRBD2 as a possible D gene (6 bases). The V and J ends lost 5 bases and 4 bases respectively, with 17 bases between them. This CDR3 is built from 15 residues. CDR1 SEHNR and CDR2 FQNEAQ come from the germline V gene (reference sequence). The CDR3 protein is CASSLAGRGAETQYF. CDR3 bases: TGTGCCAGCAGCCTGGCAGGGCGGGGCGCAGAGACCCAGTACTTC.

V gene TRBV5-1 combines with J gene TRBJ2-2; 9 bases line up with TRBD2. The CDR3 has 16 amino acids. V dropped 4 bases and J dropped 1; count of bases not matched to a gene: 5. Germline V gene data show CDR1 as SGHRS and CDR2 as YFSETQ. This chain's CDR3 is CASSRELAGNTGELFF. The CDR3 region has the DNA TGCGCCAGCAGCCGCGAACTAGCGGGGAACACCGGGGAGCTGTTTTTT.

The V and J genes are TRBV4-3 and TRBJ2-7; the D gene is possibly TRBD1 (5 bases). V dropped 1 base and J dropped 7 bases, with 11 bases sitting between them. The CDR3 is made up of 13 amino acids. Germline CDR1 reads LGHNA; CDR2 reads YSLEER. The CDR3 DNA reads as TGCGCCAGCAGCCAAGGGTTCAGGGTAGAGCAGTACTTC. Translating gives CASSQGFRVEQYF.

The V and J genes are TRBV6-5 and TRBJ1-2; 8 bases match TRBD1. From germline, CDR1 is MNHEY and CDR2 SVGAGI. This CDR3 comprises 15 residues. V was clipped by 0 bases and J by 5 bases; unmatched bases: 5. The CDR3 region is CASSYSTGAPYGYTF. CDR3 nucleotide sequence: TGTGCCAGCAGTTACTCGACAGGGGCGCCGTATGGCTACACCTTC.

This sequence joins TRBV4-1 and TRBJ2-7; D is uncertain. The germline V and J ends were trimmed by 1 base and 4 bases, with 20 bases remaining between them. The CDR3 consists of 17 residues. Germline V CDR1 and CDR2: MGHRA, YSYEKL. CDR3 amino acids: CASSQALWRRATYEQYF. For the CDR3, the DNA is TGCGCCAGCAGCCAAGCCCTCTGGCGGCGAGCAACGTACGAGCAGTACTTC.

This rearrangement joins TRBV7-2 to TRBJ2-2; unclear D gene. The germline V gene encodes CDR1 SGHTA and CDR2 FQGNSA. Trimming left V 1 base short and J 4 bases short, with 10 bases between. The CDR3 contains 15 residues. The CDR3 spells CASSLEQAGTGELFF. The CDR3 DNA reads as TGTGCCAGCAGCTTAGAACAAGCTGGCACCGGGGAGCTGTTTTTT.

The rearrangement joins TRBV7-9 to TRBJ1-1, with D possibly being TRBD1 (6 bases). The length of the CDR3 is 15 residues. From germline, CDR1 is SEHNR and CDR2 FQNEAQ (reference sequence). V was pared by 3 bases and J by 5 bases, with 16 bases between. The CDR3 nucleotides read TGTGCCAGCAGCTTCGAGACAGGCGGAGGTACTGAAGCTTTCTTT. Translated, it gives CASSFETGGGTEAFF.

V usage is TRBV7-2 and J usage is TRBJ2-7, with 8 bases identical to TRBD2. The CDR3 loop spans 15 amino acids. Unmatched junction bases numbered 6, after V lost 1 base and J lost 4 bases. Germline V lookup: CDR1 SGHTA, CDR2 FQGNSA. CDR3 loop: CASSLGSGSQYEQYF. CDR3 DNA: TGTGCCAGCAGCTTAGGAAGCGGGAGTCAATACGAGCAGTACTTC.

Comments on this clone: Other nucleotide sequences from this sample produce the same CDR3. The chain recombines TRBV5-4 with TRBJ2-3; either TRBD1 or TRBD2 may supply D (6 bases each). The CDR3 extends over 13 amino acids. Trimming pared 2 bases from V and 3 bases from J, leaving 7 bases between. Per the germline V gene, CDR1 is SGHNT and CDR2 is YYREEE (reference sequence). The CDR3 DNA reads as TGTGCCAGCAGCTTAGGGGGGACAGATACGCAGTATTTT. Residues: CASSLGGTDTQYF. Drawing the rest from reference TRBV5-4 and TRBJ2-3, the complete variable domain is ETGVTQSPTHLIKTRGQQVTLRCSSQSGHNTVSWYQQALGQGPQFIFQYYREEENGRGNFPPRFSGLQFPNYSSELNVNALELDDSALYLCASSLGGTDTQYFGPGTRLTVL.

The J gene is TRBJ2-7, the V gene TRBV7-3; possible D gene TRBD2, 6 bases. Germline CDR1 and CDR2: SGHTA and FQGTGA. V dropped 5 bases and J dropped 6 bases, with 17 bases sitting between them. The CDR3 has 14 amino acids. The CDR3 DNA reads TGTGCCAGCAGCCCAAAGGGAGGATCGACCGAGCAGTACTTC. It encodes CASSPKGGSTEQYF.

The chain carries TRBV5-6 and TRBJ2-5, with TRBD2 identical over 8 bases. After removal of 4 bases from V and 1 base from J, the junction contained 9 bases not matched to a gene. The CDR3 sequence is 16 residues long. Looked up from germline, CDR1 is SGHDT and CDR2 is YYEEEE. The CDR3 spells CASSTPGLGFQETQYF. CDR3 in DNA: TGTGCCAGCAGCACCCCGGGACTAGGGTTCCAAGAGACCCAGTACTTC.

The V and J genes are TRBV5-1 and TRBJ1-6, with 10 bases lining up with TRBD1. V lost 6 bases to trimming and J lost 8 bases; unmatched junction nucleotides: 8. The germline V gene has CDR1 SGHRS and CDR2 YFSETQ. The CDR3 has 15 residues. The CDR3 region has the DNA TGCGCCAGCACCAAAGAGGGACAGGGGCATTCACCCCTCCACTTT. It translates to CASTKEGQGHSPLHF.

This chain joins TRBV28 and TRBJ2-1, with TRBD2 identical over 11 bases. The CDR3 runs 15 residues. Trimming at V came to 4 bases and at J to 6 bases, leaving 5 bases not matched to a gene. Germline V CDR1 and CDR2: MDHEN, SYDVKM. In DNA form, the CDR3 reads TGTGCCAGCAGTTCTTCTAGCGGGGGGCCCAATGAGCAGTTCTTC. Its protein product is CASSSSSGGPNEQFF.

This chain uses TRBV14 with TRBJ1-1, with 7 positions matching TRBD1. This CDR3 spans 15 amino acids. Germline loops: CDR1 SGHDN, CDR2 FVKESK. The V gene end was trimmed by 5 bases and the J gene end by 3 bases; junction bases not matched to a gene: 9. In nucleotides, the CDR3 is TGTGCCAGCAGCTCACAGGGGAAGGGGCACACTGAAGCTTTCTTT. It encodes CASSSQGKGHTEAFF.

The chain links TRBV9 to TRBJ2-5, with D possibly TRBD2 on 6 matching bases. The germline CDR1 and CDR2 sequences are SGDLS and YYNGEE. Trimming stripped 4 bases from V and 1 base from J, with 8 bases between. The CDR3 has 13 residues. CDR3 sequence: CASSLAVQETQYF. The CDR3, as DNA: TGTGCCAGCAGCTTAGCGGTCCAAGAGACCCAGTACTTC.

The rearrangement links TRBV4-3 to TRBJ2-1; maybe TRBD1 (6 bases). CDR3 length: 14 residues. V lost 3 bases to trimming and J lost 0 bases, with 6 bases between them. Germline CDR1 reads LGHNA; CDR2 reads YSLEER. The CDR3 nucleotides are TGCGCCAGCAGCCAGGGGGCCTCCTACAATGAGCAGTTCTTC. Translation gives CASSQGASYNEQFF.

This clone was detected a few times. This chain joins TRBV5-1 and TRBJ2-1; possible D gene TRBD2, 5 bases. This CDR3 region has 16 residues. V shed 0 bases and J shed 6 bases, with 16 bases lying between them. Germline lookup yields CDR1 SGHRS and CDR2 YFSETQ. The CDR3 region is CASSLVARQGGNEQFF. DNA of the CDR3: TGCGCCAGCAGCTTGGTTGCGAGGCAAGGAGGCAATGAGCAGTTCTTC.